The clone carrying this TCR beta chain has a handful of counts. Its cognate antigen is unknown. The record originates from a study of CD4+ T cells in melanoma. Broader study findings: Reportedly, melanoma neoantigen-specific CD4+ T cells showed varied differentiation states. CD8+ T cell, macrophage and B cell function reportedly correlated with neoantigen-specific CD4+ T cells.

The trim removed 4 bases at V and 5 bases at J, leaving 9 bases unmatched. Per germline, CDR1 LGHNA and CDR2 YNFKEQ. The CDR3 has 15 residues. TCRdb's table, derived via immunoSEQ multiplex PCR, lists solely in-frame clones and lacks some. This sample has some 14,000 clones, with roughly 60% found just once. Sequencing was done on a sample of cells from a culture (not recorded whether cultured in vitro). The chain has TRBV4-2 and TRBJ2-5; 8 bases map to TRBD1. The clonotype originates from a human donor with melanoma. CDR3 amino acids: CASSLQGGTGETQYF. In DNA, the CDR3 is TGTGCCAGCAGCCTACAGGGGGGAACCGGGGAGACCCAGTACTTC.